The 20 T cell receptor beta chains below come from one sample, sequenced in a study of T-cell memory formation after mild COVID-19. MiXCR, run by TCRdb on the 5' RACE reads, gives a single entry per CDR3 protein. Of approximately 400,000 distinct CDR3 sequences detected, about 24% appear once; the ten largest clones hold around 8.8%. Input material: PBMCs or a T cell subset sorted from them (not recorded which). The receptors here all came from an adult woman who had mild COVID-19 (a few samples of this study predate the infection). Cell type and time point are not known.

The chain links TRBV6-2 or TRBV6-3 to TRBJ2-3; 11 bases are a match to TRBD2. CDR3 length equals 15 residues. V shed 2 bases, J shed 10 bases, and the junction held 8 bases outside the gene matches. CDR1 and CDR2 from the germline V gene are MNHEY and SVGEGT. The CDR3 DNA is TGTGCCAGCAGTTACCGCACTAGCGGGAGAAGCGCGCAGTATTTT. This encodes CASSYRTSGRSAQYF.

The chain employs TRBV24-1 and TRBJ2-5; D is unresolved. Per the germline V gene, CDR1 is KGHDR and CDR2 is SFDVKD. The CDR3 covers 14 residues. Trimming left V 5 bases short and J 2 bases short, with 11 bases between. The chain's CDR3 is CATSGGGKQETQYF. DNA for the CDR3: TGTGCCACCAGTGGAGGCGGAAAGCAAGAGACCCAGTACTTC.

The CDR3 loop is CASSGTARGGYTF. CDR3 nucleotides: TGTGCCAGCAGCGGTACTGCGCGAGGGGGCTACACCTTC. The genes are TRBV7-9 and TRBJ1-2; D gene uncertain. The germline gives CDR1 SEHNR, CDR2 FQNEAQ (reference sequence). The ends were cut back, 5 bases at V and 8 bases at J, with 15 bases in the middle. The CDR3 covers 13 residues.

The chain has TRBV24-1 and TRBJ2-7; TRBD1 matches at 10 bases. The ends lost 4 bases at V and 2 bases at J; junction bases unmatched: 4. The CDR3 covers 15 residues. Germline assignment: CDR1 KGHDR and CDR2 SFDVKD. The CDR3 bases are TGTGCCACCAGTGAGGCGGGACAGGGGACCTACGAGCAGTACTTC. Protein: CATSEAGQGTYEQYF.

The rearrangement links TRBV11-3 to TRBJ1-1; perhaps TRBD1 as D (5 bases). Germline CDR1 and CDR2: SGHNT and YENEEA. V gave up 5 bases and J gave up 1 base, with 11 bases separating them. The CDR3 runs to 14 residues. The CDR3: CASSTQGGNTEAFF. Written as DNA, the CDR3 is TGTGCCAGCAGCACTCAGGGAGGGAACACTGAAGCTTTCTTT.

The V call is TRBV10-3, the J call TRBJ2-1; 9 positions match TRBD1. This CDR3 comprises 15 residues. Germline V lookup: CDR1 ENHRY, CDR2 SYGVKD. V was pared by 2 bases and J by 6 bases, with 5 bases of the junction left unmatched. CDR3 bases: TGTGCCATCAGTGAGCCGGACAGGGGTCCCAATGAGCAGTTCTTC. Protein sequence: CAISEPDRGPNEQFF.

The chain recombines TRBV5-6 with TRBJ2-7; the match to TRBD1 covers 7 bases. The CDR3 loop spans 15 amino acids. V lost 1 base, J lost 7 bases, and 11 bases stayed unmatched. Germline lookup yields CDR1 SGHDT and CDR2 YYEEEE. The CDR3 protein is CASSLNGDRDGEQYF. CDR3 DNA: TGTGCCAGCAGCTTGAATGGAGACAGGGATGGAGAGCAGTACTTC.

This clonotype has more than one count but fewer than ten. The gene calls are TRBV15 and TRBJ1-3; D is possibly TRBD1 (6 bases). This CDR3 has 16 residues. Trimming removed 3 bases from V and 3 bases from J, with 15 bases in between. Germline-derived CDR1 and CDR2 are LNHNV and YYDKDF (reference sequence). The CDR3, as DNA: TGTGCCACCAGCAGTGATTGGGGGGCTGGTGGAAACACCATATATTTT. Protein product: CATSSDWGAGGNTIYF.

This clonotype showed up just a few times. The genes are TRBV2 and TRBJ2-1; 12 nucleotides match TRBD2. This CDR3 is 15 amino acids long. Per germline, CDR1 SNHLY and CDR2 FYNNEI. The J segment lost 5 bases and the V segment lost 7 bases, leaving 6 bases of the junction unmatched. CDR3 bases: TGTGCCAGCACCGGACTAGCGGGGATTAACAATGAGCAGTTCTTC. Translating it yields CASTGLAGINNEQFF.

V gene TRBV18 combines with J gene TRBJ2-2; D is uncertain. Germline V gives CDR1 KGHSH, CDR2 LQKENI. The CDR3 is 14 amino acids. V lost 1 base and J lost 8, with 11 bases in between. CDR3 sequence reads: CASSPLPSSGELFF. The CDR3 DNA reads TGTGCCAGCTCACCACTACCCAGTTCGGGGGAGCTGTTTTTT.

The chain links TRBV6-1 to TRBJ1-3, with D unresolved. With 6 bases removed from V and 5 bases from J, the gap between germline ends came to 11 bases. This CDR3 spans 13 amino acids. Germline values: CDR1 MNHNS, CDR2 SASEGT. CDR3 residues: CASRAGGRNTIYF. CDR3 DNA sequence: TGTGCCAGCAGAGCGGGCGGAAGAAACACCATATATTTT.

This clonotype was detected a few times. V is TRBV12-3 or TRBV12-4 and J is TRBJ2-7; the match to TRBD2 covers 14 bases. V dropped 6 bases and J dropped 2; count of bases not matched to a gene: 3. This CDR3 comprises 15 residues. The DNA for the CDR3 is TGTGCCAGCAGGCCGACTAGCGGGAGGGCCTACGAGCAGTACTTC. Translation: CASRPTSGRAYEQYF.

This clonotype has only a few counts. This sequence joins TRBV12-3 or TRBV12-4 and TRBJ2-7, with 12 bases identical to TRBD2. The length of the CDR3 is 15 residues. With 6 bases clipped from V and 4 bases from J, the junction kept 7 bases outside the gene matches. DNA of the CDR3: TGTGCCAGCAGCGCGCTAGCGGGAGGGGTGTACGAGCAGTACTTC. Translating gives CASSALAGGVYEQYF.

The chain joins TRBV7-2 to TRBJ2-3; D may match TRBD1 or TRBD2 (6 bases each). The germline CDR1 and CDR2 sequences are SGHTA and FQGNSA. The V end lost 2 bases, the J end lost 4 bases, and 16 bases lay between the germline ends. CDR3 size: 16 residues. The CDR3 DNA sequence: TGTGCCAGCAGCTTAACTCTCGGGGGCGGCCCAGATACGCAGTATTTT. This gives the protein CASSLTLGGGPDTQYF. Complete variable domain (other parts from reference TRBV7-2 and TRBJ2-3): GAGVSQSPSNKVTEKGKDVELRCDPISGHTALYWYRQSLGQGLEFLIYFQGNSAPDKSGLPSDRFSAERTGGSVSTLTIQRTQQEDSAVYLCASSLTLGGGPDTQYFGPGTRLTVL.

The chain couples TRBV4-1 to TRBJ1-2; D possibly corresponds to TRBD1 (5 bases). The V and J ends lost 1 base and 3 bases respectively, with 12 bases between them. The V gene's germline CDR1 is MGHRA and CDR2 YSYEKL. This CDR3 has 15 amino acids. The CDR3 protein is CASSQAMEGYYGYTF. DNA for the CDR3: TGCGCCAGCAGCCAAGCAATGGAGGGGTACTATGGCTACACCTTC.

This clonotype was detected a few times. The rearrangement joins TRBV6-1 to TRBJ2-3; D may be TRBD1 (6 bases). There are 14 residues in the CDR3. V lost 2 bases and J 4 bases, leaving 10 bases between the germline ends. Germline-derived CDR1 and CDR2 are MNHNS and SASEGT. CDR3 protein: CASSERQGPDTQYF. DNA of the CDR3: TGTGCCAGCAGTGAACGGCAGGGGCCAGATACGCAGTATTTT.

This clonotype occurred once. DNA for the CDR3: TGTGCCAGCAGCTTAACGGTATGGACAGATACGCAGTATTTT. Protein sequence: CASSLTVWTDTQYF. The chain has TRBV7-3 and TRBJ2-3; D unclear. V was shortened by 0 bases and J by 3 bases, with 7 bases between the two germline ends. The germline gives CDR1 SGHTA, CDR2 FQGTGA. The CDR3 is made up of 14 amino acids.

Concerning this clonotype itself: One junction end does not reproduce the germline sequence, and a read error may be involved. The gene calls are TRBV5-6 and TRBJ2-7; D might be TRBD1 (6 bases). Germline CDR1 SGHDT, CDR2 YYEEEE. The CDR3 is 13 amino acids. As DNA, the CDR3 is TGTGCCAGCATCAAACAGGGTTCGTACGAGAAGTACTTC. The encoded protein is CASIKQGSYEKYF.

Only a few counts were recorded for this clonotype. This sequence joins TRBV4-1 and TRBJ2-1, with TRBD2 identical over 13 bases. In germline, CDR1 is MGHRA, CDR2 YSYEKL. The CDR3 is 17 residues long. After removal of 4 bases from V and 9 bases from J, the junction contained 12 bases not matched to a gene. DNA of the CDR3: TGCGCCAGCAGCCTGATACCGGGACTAGCGGGGTTGGTTGAGCAGTTCTTC. It codes for CASSLIPGLAGLVEQFF.

The rearrangement links TRBV19 to TRBJ2-3; no clear D gene. The CDR3 extends over 13 amino acids. The V end was cut by 10 bases, the J end by 2 bases, with 13 bases between. Germline V gene data show CDR1 as LNHDA and CDR2 as SQIVND (reference sequence). Here the CDR3 reads CATSKWHTDTQYF. For the CDR3, the DNA is TGTGCCACCTCAAAATGGCACACAGATACGCAGTATTTT.